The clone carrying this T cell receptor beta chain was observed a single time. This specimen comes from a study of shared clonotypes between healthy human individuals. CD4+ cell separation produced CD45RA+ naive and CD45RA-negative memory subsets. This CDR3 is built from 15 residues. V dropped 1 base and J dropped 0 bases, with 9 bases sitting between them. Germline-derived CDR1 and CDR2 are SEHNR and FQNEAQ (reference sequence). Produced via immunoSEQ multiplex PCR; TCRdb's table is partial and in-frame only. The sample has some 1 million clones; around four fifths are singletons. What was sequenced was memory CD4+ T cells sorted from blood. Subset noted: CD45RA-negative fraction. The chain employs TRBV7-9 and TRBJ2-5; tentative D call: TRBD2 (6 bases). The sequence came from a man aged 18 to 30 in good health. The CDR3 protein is CASSLGDSDQETQYF. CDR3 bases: TGTGCCAGCAGCTTAGGGGACTCCGACCAAGAGACCCAGTACTTC.